This T cell receptor (beta chain) emerged from a study of blood T cell repertoires in COVID-19. Overall study context: The study drew acute and convalescent COVID-19 samples from the United States, Italy and Spain. T cells, B-cell-depleted T cells, or PBMCs supplied cDNA or gDNA.

Per the original data handling: Counts of nucleated cells, estimated from reference gene primer amplification, were obtained. Sequencing was performed with immunoSEQ multiplex PCR; in TCRdb, only in-frame clones are kept and a portion is missing. The DNA was the basis for D and trimming; V, J and clone size are from that table. Seen here are about 75,000 clones, 80% to 90% observed once, and the top ten hold under 55%. J was trimmed by 0 bases and V by 4 bases; bases with no gene match: 4. This CDR3 has 15 residues. Germline CDR1 is SGHRS and CDR2 is YFSETQ. The clonotype originates from a human donor in a cohort sampled during active COVID-19. The genes are TRBV5-1 and TRBJ2-1, with 7 nucleotides matching TRBD2. The sequenced material came from peripheral blood. In DNA, the CDR3 is TGCGCCAGCAGCGTGGGGGACTACTCCTACAATGAGCAGTTCTTC. The encoded protein is CASSVGDYSYNEQFF.